These T cell receptor beta chains were read from a single sample in a study of regulatory T cells in long-lasting Graves disease. TCRdb passed the multiplex PCR reads through MiXCR, listing each CDR3 protein once. The sample contains under 800,000 distinct CDR3 sequences, approximately 15% of which appear only once. These same data were also listed under a study on T cells in Graves' hyperthyroidism and ophthalmopathy.

Sample: peripheral blood mononuclear cells (PBMCs), taken at new diagnosis, from a patient treated with antithyroid drugs. These receptors were collected from a woman younger than 45 with Graves disease. CDR3s leave out the opening cysteine and the closing phenylalanine or tryptophan. The order of the fields is J gene, V gene, clone size, CDR3 protein. Clone size is stated in some rows and not others, as once, few, many or a class when expanded.

j_call: TRBJ1-1
v_call: TRBV5-1
clone_size: few
cdr3_aa: ASSSDGLGGGTEAF

j_call: TRBJ2-5
v_call: TRBV18
clone_size: .
cdr3_aa: ASSEGPVAPQETQY

j_call: TRBJ1-1
v_call: TRBV6-5
clone_size: many
cdr3_aa: ASSYSWASNTEAF

j_call: TRBJ2-1
v_call: TRBV5-1
clone_size: many
cdr3_aa: ASSGLTGGNEQF

j_call: TRBJ2-7
v_call: TRBV10-3
clone_size: many
cdr3_aa: AISGGQRDYEQY

j_call: TRBJ2-7
v_call: TRBV28
clone_size: many
cdr3_aa: ASSLRQGSTY

j_call: TRBJ2-2
v_call: TRBV10-3
clone_size: .
cdr3_aa: AISEPSSMGGVNTGELF

j_call: TRBJ2-1
v_call: TRBV29-1
clone_size: many
cdr3_aa: SVVLAGLYEQF

j_call: TRBJ2-3
v_call: TRBV20-1
clone_size: .
cdr3_aa: SASGSGGLSDTQY

j_call: TRBJ2-2
v_call: TRBV12-3/TRBV12-4
clone_size: .
cdr3_aa: ASSLLLGTGELF

j_call: TRBJ2-5
v_call: TRBV20-1
clone_size: few
cdr3_aa: SATYPGAEAQY

j_call: TRBJ1-2
v_call: TRBV28
clone_size: many
cdr3_aa: ASSLAGQGLYGYT

j_call: TRBJ1-1
v_call: TRBV6-5
clone_size: many
cdr3_aa: ASSFGQGRGEAF

j_call: TRBJ1-1
v_call: TRBV3-1
clone_size: .
cdr3_aa: ASSQWGRVSEAF

j_call: TRBJ2-5
v_call: TRBV7-3
clone_size: few
cdr3_aa: ASSLRTGYGETQY

j_call: TRBJ1-1
v_call: TRBV28
clone_size: many
cdr3_aa: ASRPSGQANTEAF

j_call: TRBJ2-2
v_call: TRBV4-1
clone_size: few
cdr3_aa: ASSQVSGPNTGELF

j_call: TRBJ2-1
v_call: TRBV27
clone_size: many
cdr3_aa: ASSSPGTSGSDEQF

j_call: TRBJ2-5
v_call: TRBV29-1
clone_size: many
cdr3_aa: SVFEHAQETQY

j_call: TRBJ2-1
v_call: TRBV20-1
clone_size: many
cdr3_aa: SARVGMTGETGAYNEQF

j_call: TRBJ2-5
v_call: TRBV28
clone_size: .
cdr3_aa: ASSFTGATPGRETQY

j_call: TRBJ2-1
v_call: TRBV25-1
clone_size: .
cdr3_aa: ASSVQNEQF

j_call: TRBJ2-1
v_call: TRBV29-1
clone_size: once
cdr3_aa: SGGRTSGKDEQF

j_call: TRBJ2-5
v_call: TRBV6-1
clone_size: many
cdr3_aa: ASSHPGGGQETQY

j_call: TRBJ1-2
v_call: TRBV30
clone_size: .
cdr3_aa: ASTQVEDNYGYT